The 25 T cell receptor beta chains presented below share a single source sample, sequenced in a study of early T cells in non-severe SARS-CoV-2 infection. In TCRdb, the 5' RACE reads were re-called with MiXCR into one record per CDR3 protein. The sample contains approximately 69,000 distinct CDR3 sequences, 9.5% of which appear only once. The material sequenced was whole blood. These receptors came from an adult who was a healthcare worker with PCR-confirmed SARS-CoV-2 infection or an uninfected control (not recorded which).

In regard to this clonotype: One base away lies a much larger clone, so this may be a sequencing read error. The chain is built from TRBV5-1 and TRBJ2-1; D is ambiguous. V lost 0 bases and J lost 9, with 10 bases in between. This CDR3 has 13 residues. Germline V gene lookup returns CDR1 SGHRS and CDR2 YFSETQ. The CDR3 protein is CASSLGWAGEQFF. The CDR3 DNA reads TGCGCCAGCAGCTTGGGGTGGGCCGGTGAGCAGTTCTTC.

This chain uses TRBV20-1 with TRBJ2-3; 8 nucleotides line up with TRBD2. The CDR3 extends over 16 amino acids. After removal of 0 bases from V and 2 bases from J, the junction contained 7 bases not matched to a gene. Germline V lookup: CDR1 DFQATT, CDR2 SNEGSKA (reference sequence). CDR3 DNA: TGCAGTGCTAGAGACATCGGGAGGGCGATCACAGATACGCAGTATTTT. Amino acids: CSARDIGRAITDTQYF.

This clonotype has ten or more counts. The chain joins TRBV19 to TRBJ2-5; 7 bases agree with TRBD1. V lost 7 bases and J lost 0; bases outside the gene matches: 8. CDR1 is LNHDA, CDR2 SQIVND, per germline (reference sequence). The CDR3 consists of 15 residues. The chain's CDR3 is CASTPTGSNQETQYF. In nucleotides, the CDR3 is TGTGCCAGTACGCCGACAGGGAGTAACCAAGAGACCCAGTACTTC.

This clonotype was seen more than once but under ten times. The gene calls are TRBV18 and TRBJ2-1; perhaps D is TRBD1 or TRBD2 (5 bases each). Germline assignment: CDR1 KGHSH and CDR2 LQKENI. V was clipped by 2 bases and J by 6 bases, with 17 bases between them. There are 16 residues in the CDR3. This chain's CDR3 is CASSPSGARRGNEQFF. CDR3 DNA sequence: TGTGCCAGCTCACCATCCGGGGCGAGACGGGGCAATGAGCAGTTCTTC.

This clonotype has ten or more counts. The CDR3 coding sequence is TGCAGTGCTCCCTTGCGCAGGCAAGAGACCCAGTACTTC. Translation gives CSAPLRRQETQYF. The gene calls are TRBV20-1 and TRBJ2-5; D is uncertain. Looked up from germline, CDR1 is DFQATT and CDR2 is SNEGSKA (reference sequence). This CDR3 is built from 13 residues. V lost 5 bases to trimming and J lost 2 bases, with 12 bases between them.

A few counts support this clonotype. V and J are TRBV7-2 and TRBJ2-1, with 9 bases that match TRBD1. The germline CDR1 and CDR2 sequences are SGHTA and FQGNSA. The CDR3 has 14 amino acids. Trimming removed 5 bases from V and 7 bases from J; junction bases left unmatched: 6. DNA of the CDR3: TGTGCCAGCAGCCCTAAAGGGACAGGGAATGAGCAGTTCTTC. Encoded protein: CASSPKGTGNEQFF.

This clonotype was observed many times. The chain combines TRBV7-9 with TRBJ1-1; D remains ambiguous. The CDR3 spans 13 residues. The germline V gene encodes CDR1 SEHNR and CDR2 FQNEAQ (reference sequence). Deletions cut 5 bases from V and 0 bases from J, with 7 bases between. Here the CDR3 reads CASSRFMNTEAFF. CDR3 DNA: TGTGCCAGCAGCCGGTTCATGAACACTGAAGCTTTCTTT.

In this sample, this clonotype turned up many times. CDR3 DNA sequence: TGTGCCACCGCGGGGGCCGACCTGAACACTGAAGCTTTCTTT. As protein: CATAGADLNTEAFF. The rearrangement uses TRBV28 and TRBJ1-1; maybe TRBD1 (6 bases). V lost 10 bases and J 0 bases, leaving 15 bases between the germline ends. Germline values: CDR1 MDHEN, CDR2 SYDVKM. The CDR3 sequence is 14 residues long.

Ten or more counts support this clonotype. The chain employs TRBV5-5 and TRBJ1-1; no clear D gene. This CDR3 comprises 16 residues. V was shortened by 0 bases and J by 3 bases, with 15 bases between the two germline ends. The germline V gene has CDR1 SGHKS and CDR2 YYEKEE (reference sequence). CDR3: CASSLEVMGLYTEAFF. The CDR3 coding sequence is TGTGCCAGCAGCTTGGAGGTGATGGGCCTATACACTGAAGCTTTCTTT. The entire variable domain, with the rest obtained from reference TRBV5-5 and TRBJ1-1, is as follows: DAGVTQSPTHLIKTRGQQVTLRCSPISGHKSVSWYQQVLGQGPQFIFQYYEKEERGRGNFPDRFSARQFPNYSSELNVNALLLGDSALYLCASSLEVMGLYTEAFFGQGTRLTVV.

This clonotype was counted a few times. The rearrangement links TRBV10-3 to TRBJ2-3, with TRBD2 matching 9 bases. The CDR3 runs 14 residues. Per the germline V gene, CDR1 is ENHRY and CDR2 is SYGVKD. V shed 2 bases, J shed 8 bases, and the junction held 5 bases outside the gene matches. The chain's CDR3 is CAISEAGGPVTQYF. CDR3 nucleotides: TGTGCCATCAGTGAGGCGGGAGGGCCAGTTACGCAGTATTTT.

This clonotype was found a few times. The chain combines TRBV29-1 with TRBJ2-3; unclear D gene. This CDR3 comprises 11 residues. Trimming shortened V by 4 bases and J by 3 bases, and 5 bases separated the two germline ends. Germline CDR1 and CDR2: SQVTM and ANQGSEA. The CDR3 DNA is TGCAGCGTTGCCAGGACAGATACGCAGTATTTT. Its translation is CSVARTDTQYF.

This clonotype was detected a few times. The chain carries TRBV27 and TRBJ2-1, with D hard to call. Germline CDR1 reads MNHEY; CDR2 reads SMNVEV (reference sequence). The CDR3 has 12 residues. Trimming removed 5 bases at V and 7 bases at J, with 9 bases between. The CDR3 protein is CASSRQRNEQFF. CDR3 bases: TGTGCCAGCAGTCGTCAGAGGAATGAGCAGTTCTTC.

This clonotype occurred many times. This chain uses TRBV7-9 with TRBJ1-1, with D uncertain. The germline V and J ends were trimmed by 3 bases and 1 base, with 12 bases remaining between them. The germline V gene has CDR1 SEHNR and CDR2 FQNEAQ (reference sequence). The CDR3 runs 15 residues. The CDR3 is CASSLLRLQNTEAFF. The CDR3 DNA reads as TGTGCCAGCAGCTTGCTTAGGTTGCAGAACACTGAAGCTTTCTTT.

The V call is TRBV6-2 or TRBV6-3, the J call TRBJ1-2, with unresolved D. This CDR3 has 12 residues. CDR1 and CDR2 (germline): MNHEY, SVGEGT. V was trimmed by 8 bases and J by 6 bases, leaving 13 bases between them. The CDR3 DNA sequence: TGTGCCAGCGCTGAACCAGGCCATGGCTACACCTTC. Its translation is CASAEPGHGYTF.

This clonotype has ten or more counts. The V call is TRBV6-1, the J call TRBJ1-2; no clear D gene. CDR3 length equals 14 residues. The V and J ends lost 4 bases and 5 bases respectively, with 14 bases between them. The germline CDR1 and CDR2 sequences are MNHNS and SASEGT. This CDR3 reads CASSALQSRYGYTF. For the CDR3, the DNA is TGTGCCAGCAGTGCATTACAATCCCGGTATGGCTACACCTTC.

This clonotype was seen a few times. V and J are TRBV11-2 and TRBJ1-6; a weak D match, TRBD1 (6 bases). The V gene's germline CDR1 is SGHAT and CDR2 FQNNGV. V was shortened by 5 bases and J by 6 bases, with 11 bases between the two germline ends. This CDR3 region has 14 residues. The CDR3 loop is CASSPGTSNSPLHF. DNA for the CDR3: TGTGCCAGCAGCCCCGGGACATCTAATTCACCCCTCCACTTT.

The table lists this clonotype with many counts. The chain carries TRBV5-4 and TRBJ2-1, with a possible D match to TRBD2 (6 bases). V shed 0 bases and J shed 7 bases, with 8 bases lying between them. From germline, CDR1 is SGHNT and CDR2 YYREEE (reference sequence). The CDR3 is made up of 13 amino acids. The CDR3 DNA reads TGTGCCAGCAGCTTGGTGGGGGGTAATGAGCAGTTCTTC. This codes for CASSLVGGNEQFF.

This sequence joins TRBV5-1 and TRBJ2-7; D may match TRBD1 or TRBD2 (5 bases each). Germline V gene lookup returns CDR1 SGHRS and CDR2 YFSETQ. The CDR3 totals 13 residues. The ends were cut back, 0 bases at V and 10 bases at J, with 14 bases in the middle. The CDR3: CASSLDRGGPQYF. DNA of the CDR3: TGCGCCAGCAGCTTGGATCGGGGCGGACCTCAGTACTTC.

The table lists this clonotype with a few counts. The chain combines TRBV28 with TRBJ2-7; D unresolved. The germline V and J ends were trimmed by 3 bases and 7 bases, with 13 bases remaining between them. The germline CDR1 and CDR2 sequences are MDHEN and SYDVKM. CDR3 size: 13 residues. The CDR3 DNA reads TGTGCCAGCAGTTTGATGGATTTTCCGGAGCAGTACTTC. Translation gives CASSLMDFPEQYF.

This chain links TRBV2 with TRBJ2-1; 10 nucleotides line up with TRBD2. The CDR3 length is 14 residues. Unmatched junction bases numbered 2, after V lost 4 bases and J lost 5 bases. The germline V gene encodes CDR1 SNHLY and CDR2 FYNNEI. CDR3 nucleotides: TGTGCCAGCAGTGGGACTAGCGGAGACAATGAGCAGTTCTTC. Translating gives CASSGTSGDNEQFF.

The chain uses TRBV29-1 and TRBJ2-5; D unclear. This CDR3 has 11 amino acids. Germline CDR1 reads SQVTM; CDR2 reads ANQGSEA. The CDR3 reads CRLQTQETQYF. The CDR3 bases are TGCAGATTACAGACCCAAGAGACCCAGTACTTC.

The table lists this clonotype with many counts. This chain uses TRBV29-1 with TRBJ2-2; D ambiguous. CDR3 length: 13 amino acids. Germline V gives CDR1 SQVTM, CDR2 ANQGSEA. V lost 5 bases to trimming and J lost 7 bases, with 14 bases between them. The CDR3 reads CSVLSTPYGELFF. CDR3 in DNA: TGCAGCGTTCTGAGCACGCCATACGGGGAGCTGTTTTTT.

This clonotype was detected many times. The chain links TRBV19 to TRBJ2-7; perhaps TRBD2 as D (5 bases). Looked up from germline, CDR1 is LNHDA and CDR2 is SQIVND (reference sequence). With 5 bases removed from V and 7 bases from J, the gap between germline ends came to 9 bases. CDR3 length equals 11 residues. Written as DNA, the CDR3 is TGTGCCAGTAGTCAAACGGGAGAGCAGTACTTC. Residues: CASSQTGEQYF.

This clonotype came up many times. The chain employs TRBV14 and TRBJ1-1, with D uncertain. Germline V lookup: CDR1 SGHDN, CDR2 FVKESK. This CDR3 is 17 amino acids long. V was cut by 0 bases and J by 0 bases, with 14 bases left in between. The CDR3 loop is CASSQEGSGGMNTEAFF. The CDR3 DNA reads as TGTGCCAGCAGCCAAGAAGGTTCAGGAGGGATGAACACTGAAGCTTTCTTT.

This rearrangement joins TRBV12-3 or TRBV12-4 to TRBJ2-1; 8 bases are shared with TRBD2. The CDR3 length is 15 residues. The trim removed 7 bases at V and 0 bases at J, leaving 5 bases unmatched. In DNA form, the CDR3 reads TGTGCCAGCACCCCAAGCGGGAGCTCCTACAATGAGCAGTTCTTC. Its protein product is CASTPSGSSYNEQFF.